Each of the 3 T cell receptor beta chains below was sequenced from the same sample in a study of shared clonotypes between healthy human individuals. Assay: immunoSEQ multiplex PCR; the TCRdb copy retains only in-frame clones and omits some. The sample has under 1,100,000 clones, about 74% seen once; the top ten hold over 1.3%. Input material: memory CD4+ T cells sorted from blood. As to subset: CD45RA-negative fraction. These receptors were obtained from a man aged 18 to 29 in good health.

The V gene is TRBV7-8, the J gene TRBJ2-2, with a tentative D call TRBD2 (5 bases). CDR3 length: 14 amino acids. Germline CDR1 is SGHVS and CDR2 is FQNEAQ. The V and J ends lost 5 bases and 7 bases respectively, with 14 bases between them. The CDR3 loop is CASSHRTVDGELFF. The CDR3 bases are TGTGCCAGCAGCCACCGGACTGTGGACGGGGAGCTGTTTTTT.

The CDR3 protein is CASSLLNRGTEAFF. The CDR3 nucleotides read TGCGCCAGCAGCCTCTTAAACAGGGGTACTGAAGCTTTCTTT. The rearrangement uses TRBV4-1 and TRBJ1-1; 7 bases align to TRBD1. The J segment lost 5 bases and the V segment lost 4 bases, leaving 7 bases of the junction unmatched. Looked up from germline, CDR1 is MGHRA and CDR2 is YSYEKL. This CDR3 spans 14 amino acids.

This clone was seen more than once but under ten times. J is TRBJ2-5 and V is TRBV6-1, with TRBD1 as a possible D gene (6 bases). CDR1 is MNHNS and CDR2 is SASEGT in the germline V gene. The ends were cut back, 6 bases at V and 3 bases at J, with 14 bases in the middle. The CDR3 runs 14 residues. CDR3 nucleotides: TGTGCCAGCAGGGCCGGGACAAGAAAAGAGACCCAGTACTTC. Protein product: CASRAGTRKETQYF.